The following is a T cell receptor beta chain sequence with its context. Its antigen is not identified. V lost 0 bases, J lost 1 base, and 7 bases stayed unmatched. Looked up from germline, CDR1 is LGHDT and CDR2 is YNNKEL (reference sequence). There are 19 residues in the CDR3. TCR beta CDR3 regions were amplified from RNA transcripts. Following a first-round RT-PCR that used HTBI primers, a second-round multiplex PCR was carried out. In TCRdb, the multiplex PCR reads were re-called with MiXCR into one record per CDR3 protein. The repertoire holds roughly 1.1 million distinct CDR3 sequences, 36% seen once, with 11% in the top ten. This sample was taken from a study of Graves' ophthalmopathy and Graves' hyperthyroidism. The study, taken as a whole, reports: Ophthalmopathy versus stable hyperthyroidism: 13-signature model gave less than 90% sensitivity, 81.08% specificity. Both an approximately 71% sensitivity and an approximately 77% specificity characterized the model's predictions of ophthalmopathy progression.

The chain couples TRBV3-1 to TRBJ2-6, with 9 bases lining up with TRBD1. The sequence was obtained from an adult man with Graves' hyperthyroidism. Sample: peripheral blood or thyroid tissue (not recorded which). In nucleotides, the CDR3 is TGTGCCAGCAGCCAAGATGACAGGACAGGGGTGTCTGGGGCCAACGTCCTGACTTTC. Its translation: CASSQDDRTGVSGANVLTF.